This T cell receptor (beta chain) originates from a study of shared clonotypes between healthy human individuals. Turning to the study itself: Three CD4 naive, three CD4 memory, two CD8 naive and one CD8 memory plate were used per donor.

Per the germline V gene, CDR1 is SQVTM and CDR2 is ANQGSEA. There are 12 residues in the CDR3. The V end was cut by 7 bases, the J end by 2 bases, with 11 bases between. Splitting of each subset's genomic DNA was done evenly across several immunoSEQ plates. Some clones are missing from TCRdb's copy, which holds only in-frame ones; the method was immunoSEQ multiplex PCR. The sample includes approximately 840,000 clones, around 96% of them seen just once. Overall study results and limits: In a handful of donors, around 5% of naive CD4 clonotypes appeared in common. Unshared clonotypes carried lower generation probabilities than those common to all four donors.

Details on this clone: The target antigen is unknown.

It was CD45RO-negative cells, positively selected for CCR7, that made up naive CD8 cells, with terminally differentiated effector memory CD45RA+ cells excluded. The chain employs TRBV29-1 and TRBJ1-1; unclear D gene. The receptor's source is a man aged 25 to 40 in good health. Sequencing input: naive CD8+ T cells sorted from blood. CDR3 DNA: TGCAGCGGCCACCGGGATAACACTGAAGCTTTCTTT. Translation: CSGHRDNTEAFF. The variable domain in full, with the rest retrieved from reference TRBV29-1 and TRBJ1-1, is SAVISQKPSRDICQRGTSLTIQCQVDSQVTMMFWYRQQPGQSLTLIATANQGSEATYESGFVIDKFPISRPNLTFSTLTVSNMSPEDSSIYLCSGHRDNTEAFFGQGTRLTVV.